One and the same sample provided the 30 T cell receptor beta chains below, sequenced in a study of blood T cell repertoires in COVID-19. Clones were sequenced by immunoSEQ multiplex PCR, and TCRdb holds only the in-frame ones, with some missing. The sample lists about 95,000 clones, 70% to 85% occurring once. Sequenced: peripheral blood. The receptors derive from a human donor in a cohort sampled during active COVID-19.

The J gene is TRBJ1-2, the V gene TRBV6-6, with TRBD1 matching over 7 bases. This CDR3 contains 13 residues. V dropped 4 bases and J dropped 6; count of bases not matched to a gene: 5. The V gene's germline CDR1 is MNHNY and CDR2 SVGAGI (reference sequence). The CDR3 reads CASSLRDSDGYTF. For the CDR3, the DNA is TGTGCCAGCAGTTTACGGGACAGCGATGGCTACACCTTC.

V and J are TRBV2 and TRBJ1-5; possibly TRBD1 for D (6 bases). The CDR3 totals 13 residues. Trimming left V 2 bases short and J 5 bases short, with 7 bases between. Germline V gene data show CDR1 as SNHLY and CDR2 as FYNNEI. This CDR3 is CASSERGYQPQHF. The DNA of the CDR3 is TGTGCCAGCAGTGAAAGGGGGTATCAGCCCCAGCATTTT. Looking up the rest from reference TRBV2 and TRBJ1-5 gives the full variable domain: EPEVTQTPSHQVTQMGQEVILRCVPISNHLYFYWYRQILGQKVEFLVSFYNNEISEKSEIFDDQFSVERPDGSNFTLKIRSTKLEDSAMYFCASSERGYQPQHFGDGTRLSIL.

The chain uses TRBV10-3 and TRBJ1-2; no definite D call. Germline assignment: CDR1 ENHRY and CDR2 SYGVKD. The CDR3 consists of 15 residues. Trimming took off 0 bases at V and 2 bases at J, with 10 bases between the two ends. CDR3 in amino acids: CAISESGQANYGYTF. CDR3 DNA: TGTGCCATCAGTGAGTCTGGGCAGGCCAACTATGGCTACACCTTC.

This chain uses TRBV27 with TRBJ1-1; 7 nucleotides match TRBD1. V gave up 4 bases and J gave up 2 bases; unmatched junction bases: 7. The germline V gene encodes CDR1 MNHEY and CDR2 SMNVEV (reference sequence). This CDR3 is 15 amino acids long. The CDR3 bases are TGTGCCAGCAGTTCTGTACAGGGGCCTAACACTGAAGCTTTCTTT. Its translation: CASSSVQGPNTEAFF.

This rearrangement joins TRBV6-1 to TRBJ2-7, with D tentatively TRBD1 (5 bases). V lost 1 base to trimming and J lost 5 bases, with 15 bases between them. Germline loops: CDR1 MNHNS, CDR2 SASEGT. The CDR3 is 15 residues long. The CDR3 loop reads CASSEGRGKGHEQYF. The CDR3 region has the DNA TGTGCCAGCAGTGAAGGAAGGGGCAAAGGCCACGAGCAGTACTTC.

The chain's CDR3 is CASSVTSRETQYF. CDR3 bases: TGTGCCAGCAGCGTCACTAGCCGAGAGACCCAGTACTTC. The chain recombines TRBV9 with TRBJ2-5, with a weak D call TRBD2 (6 bases). The V gene's germline CDR1 is SGDLS and CDR2 YYNGEE. V was shortened by 2 bases and J by 4 bases, with 9 bases between the two germline ends. This CDR3 has 13 amino acids.

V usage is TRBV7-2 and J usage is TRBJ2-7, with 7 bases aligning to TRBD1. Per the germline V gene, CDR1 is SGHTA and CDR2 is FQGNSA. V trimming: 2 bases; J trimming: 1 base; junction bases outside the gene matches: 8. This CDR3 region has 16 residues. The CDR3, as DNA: TGTGCCAGCAGCTTAACCGTCCGGACAGGTTCCTACGAGCAGTACTTC. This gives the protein CASSLTVRTGSYEQYF.

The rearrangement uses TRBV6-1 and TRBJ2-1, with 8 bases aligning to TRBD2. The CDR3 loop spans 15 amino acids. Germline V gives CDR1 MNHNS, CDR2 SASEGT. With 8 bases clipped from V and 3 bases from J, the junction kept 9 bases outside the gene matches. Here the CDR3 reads CASAYQGLGYNEQFF. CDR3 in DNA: TGTGCCAGCGCCTACCAGGGACTAGGCTACAATGAGCAGTTCTTC.

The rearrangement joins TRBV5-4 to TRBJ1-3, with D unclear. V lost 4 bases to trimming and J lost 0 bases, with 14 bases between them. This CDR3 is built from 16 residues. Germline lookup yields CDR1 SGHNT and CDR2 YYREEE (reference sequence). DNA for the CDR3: TGTGCCAGCAGCACTGGGCCGCGGGACTCTGGAAACACCATATATTTT. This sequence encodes CASSTGPRDSGNTIYF.

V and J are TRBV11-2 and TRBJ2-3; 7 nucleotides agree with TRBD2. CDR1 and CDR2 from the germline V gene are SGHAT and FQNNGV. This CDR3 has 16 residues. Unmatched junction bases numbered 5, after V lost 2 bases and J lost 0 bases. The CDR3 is CASSLTAGFSTDTQYF. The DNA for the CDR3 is TGTGCCAGCAGCTTAACAGCGGGGTTTAGCACAGATACGCAGTATTTT.

This chain's CDR3 is CASSFDREYEQYF. The CDR3, as DNA: TGCGCCAGCAGTTTCGACAGGGAGTACGAGCAGTACTTC. The chain combines TRBV5-1 with TRBJ2-7; 7 bases are a match to TRBD1. V lost 5 bases to trimming and J lost 4 bases; unmatched junction nucleotides: 6. CDR1 and CDR2 (germline): SGHRS, YFSETQ. The CDR3 spans 13 residues.

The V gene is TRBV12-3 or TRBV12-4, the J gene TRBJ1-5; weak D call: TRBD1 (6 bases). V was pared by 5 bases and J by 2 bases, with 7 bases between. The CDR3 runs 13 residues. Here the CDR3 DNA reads TGTGCCAGCAGTCCAGGGGGCAATCAGCCCCAGCATTTT. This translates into CASSPGGNQPQHF.

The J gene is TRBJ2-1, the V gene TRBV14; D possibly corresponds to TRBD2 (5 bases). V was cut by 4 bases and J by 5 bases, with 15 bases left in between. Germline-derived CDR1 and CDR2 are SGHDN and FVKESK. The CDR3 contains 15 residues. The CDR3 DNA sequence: TGTGCCAGCAGCCCGAGAGGGTCGGGAAACAATGAGCAGTTCTTC. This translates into CASSPRGSGNNEQFF.

CDR3 nucleotide sequence: TGTGCCAGCAGTCGCCCCGGACAGGGTAGGGGCACTGAAGCTTTCTTT. It translates to CASSRPGQGRGTEAFF. The chain recombines TRBV28 with TRBJ1-1, with 8 nucleotides matching TRBD1. J gave up 4 bases and V 5 bases, and 12 bases lay outside the gene matches. Germline V lookup: CDR1 MDHEN, CDR2 SYDVKM. This CDR3 is built from 16 residues.

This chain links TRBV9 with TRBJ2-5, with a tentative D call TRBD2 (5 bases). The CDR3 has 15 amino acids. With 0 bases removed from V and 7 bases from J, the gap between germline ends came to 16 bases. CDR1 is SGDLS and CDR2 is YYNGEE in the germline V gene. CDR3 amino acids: CASSVALGKEATQYF. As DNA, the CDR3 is TGTGCCAGCAGCGTAGCTCTAGGGAAGGAGGCGACCCAGTACTTC. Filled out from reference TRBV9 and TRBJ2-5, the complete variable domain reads DSGVTQTPKHLITATGQRVTLRCSPRSGDLSVYWYQQSLDQGLQFLIQYYNGEERAKGNILERFSAQQFPDLHSELNLSSLELGDSALYFCASSVALGKEATQYFGPGTRLLVL.

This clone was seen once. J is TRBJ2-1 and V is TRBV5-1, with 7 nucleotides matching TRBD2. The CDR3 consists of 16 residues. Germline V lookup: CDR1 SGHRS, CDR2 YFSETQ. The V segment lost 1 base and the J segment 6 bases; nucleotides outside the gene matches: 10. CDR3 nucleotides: TGCGCCAGCAGCTTGAAACCGGGAGGAGCGGGCAATGAGCAGTTCTTC. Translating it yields CASSLKPGGAGNEQFF.

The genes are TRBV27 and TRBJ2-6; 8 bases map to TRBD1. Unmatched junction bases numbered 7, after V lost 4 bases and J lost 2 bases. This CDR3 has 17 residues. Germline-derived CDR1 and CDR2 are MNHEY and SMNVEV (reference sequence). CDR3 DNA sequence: TGTGCCAGCAGTTCCGGACAGGGCTTGGCTGGGGCCAACGTCCTGACTTTC. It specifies CASSSGQGLAGANVLTF.

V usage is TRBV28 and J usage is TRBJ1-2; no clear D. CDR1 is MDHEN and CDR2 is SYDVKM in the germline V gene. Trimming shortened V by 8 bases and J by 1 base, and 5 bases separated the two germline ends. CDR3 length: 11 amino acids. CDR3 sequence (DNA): TGTGCCAGCGTCAGTAACTATGGCTACACCTTC. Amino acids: CASVSNYGYTF.

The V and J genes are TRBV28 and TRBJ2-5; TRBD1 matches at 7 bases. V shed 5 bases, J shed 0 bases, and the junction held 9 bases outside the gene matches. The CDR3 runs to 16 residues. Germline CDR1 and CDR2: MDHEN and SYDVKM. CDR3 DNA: TGTGCCAGCAGTATTACCGGGACAGCATACCAAGAGACCCAGTACTTC. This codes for CASSITGTAYQETQYF.

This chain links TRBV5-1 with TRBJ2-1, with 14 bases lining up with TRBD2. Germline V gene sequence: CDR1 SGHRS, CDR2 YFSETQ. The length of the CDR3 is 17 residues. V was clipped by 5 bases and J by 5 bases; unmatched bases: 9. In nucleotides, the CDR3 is TGCGCCAGCAGTCGGGATGGGACTAGCGGGAGAAACAATGAGCAGTTCTTC. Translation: CASSRDGTSGRNNEQFF.

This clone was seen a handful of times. Written as DNA, the CDR3 is TGTGCCAGCAGCTTCGGCGGGGGGGCTCAGGAGACCCAGTACTTC. Its protein product is CASSFGGGAQETQYF. The chain links TRBV7-3 to TRBJ2-5, with TRBD2 matching 9 bases. The CDR3 consists of 15 residues. Germline-derived CDR1 and CDR2 are SGHTA and FQGTGA. After removal of 3 bases from V and 5 bases from J, the junction contained 7 bases not matched to a gene.

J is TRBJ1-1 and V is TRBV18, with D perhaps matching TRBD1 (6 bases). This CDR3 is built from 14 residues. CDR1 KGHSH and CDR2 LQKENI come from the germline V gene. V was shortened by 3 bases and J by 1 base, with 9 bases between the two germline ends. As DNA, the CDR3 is TGTGCCAGCTCACCCCAGGGGCCGAACACTGAAGCTTTCTTT. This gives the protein CASSPQGPNTEAFF.

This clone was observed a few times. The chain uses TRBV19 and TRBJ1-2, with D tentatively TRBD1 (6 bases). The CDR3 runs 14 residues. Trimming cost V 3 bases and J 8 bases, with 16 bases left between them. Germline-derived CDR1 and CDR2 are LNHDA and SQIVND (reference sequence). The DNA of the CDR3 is TGTGCCAGTAGTATTTCAGGGGCACCTATGGGCTACACCTTC. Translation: CASSISGAPMGYTF.

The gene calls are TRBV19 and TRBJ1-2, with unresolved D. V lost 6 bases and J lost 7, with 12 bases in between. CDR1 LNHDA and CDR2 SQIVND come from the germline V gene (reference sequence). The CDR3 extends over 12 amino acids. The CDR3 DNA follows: TGTGCCAGTAGCCTTTCTTATTTTGGCTACACCTTC. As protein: CASSLSYFGYTF.

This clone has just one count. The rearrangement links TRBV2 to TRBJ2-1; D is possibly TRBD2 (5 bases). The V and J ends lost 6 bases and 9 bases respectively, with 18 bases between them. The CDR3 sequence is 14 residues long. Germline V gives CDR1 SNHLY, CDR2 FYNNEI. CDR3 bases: TGTGCCAGCAGCACGGAGGCCTTTAGTGGTGAGCAGTTCTTC. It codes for CASSTEAFSGEQFF.

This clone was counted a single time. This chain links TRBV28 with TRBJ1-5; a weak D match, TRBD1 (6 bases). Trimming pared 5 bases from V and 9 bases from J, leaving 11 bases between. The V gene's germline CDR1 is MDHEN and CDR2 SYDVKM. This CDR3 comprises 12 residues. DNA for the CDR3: TGTGCCAGCAGTCTCCAGGGGCGGCCCCAGCATTTT. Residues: CASSLQGRPQHF.

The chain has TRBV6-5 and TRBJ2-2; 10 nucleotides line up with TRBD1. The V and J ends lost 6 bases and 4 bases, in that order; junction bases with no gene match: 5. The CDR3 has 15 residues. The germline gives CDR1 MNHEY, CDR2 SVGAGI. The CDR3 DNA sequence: TGTGCCAGCAGGGACAGGGGGTCGGGCACCGGGGAGCTGTTTTTT. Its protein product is CASRDRGSGTGELFF.

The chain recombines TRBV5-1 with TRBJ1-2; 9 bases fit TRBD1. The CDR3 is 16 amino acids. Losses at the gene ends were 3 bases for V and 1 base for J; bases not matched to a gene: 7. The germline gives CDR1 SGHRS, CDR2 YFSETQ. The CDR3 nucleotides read TGCGCCAGCAGCTCAGGGACAGGGAGGGGTAACTATGGCTACACCTTC. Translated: CASSSGTGRGNYGYTF.

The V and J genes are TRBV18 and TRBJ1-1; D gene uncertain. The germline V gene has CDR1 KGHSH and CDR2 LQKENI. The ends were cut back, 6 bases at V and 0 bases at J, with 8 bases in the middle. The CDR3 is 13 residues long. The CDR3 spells CASSPDLNTEAFF. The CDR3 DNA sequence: TGTGCCAGCTCGCCTGACTTGAACACTGAAGCTTTCTTT.

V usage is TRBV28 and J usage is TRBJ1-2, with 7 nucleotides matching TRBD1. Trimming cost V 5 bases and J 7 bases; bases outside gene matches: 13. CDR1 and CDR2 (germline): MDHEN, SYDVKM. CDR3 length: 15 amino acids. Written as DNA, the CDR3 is TGTGCCAGCAGTCCCCCGGTTGGACAGGTCGGTGGCTACACCTTC. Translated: CASSPPVGQVGGYTF.